In this sample, the clone carrying this TCR beta chain turned up many times. Trimming cost V 1 base and J 5 bases, with 14 bases left between them. Germline lookup yields CDR1 LGHDT and CDR2 YNNKEL (reference sequence). The CDR3 spans 15 residues. MiXCR was run by TCRdb on the PCR reads, yielding one entry per CDR3 protein. Of about 640,000 distinct CDR3 sequences in the sample, approximately 20% were seen once. This sample was included in a study of molecular identifiers for immune sequencing clone quantification. This clonotype was sampled from a human donor in good health. Some libraries in this study had Jurkat cell RNA spiked in. The chain uses TRBV3-1 and TRBJ1-1; D remains ambiguous. Sequenced sample: naive CD8+ T cells from blood, with Jurkat cell RNA spiked in. Described subset: FACS-sorted CD8+CD4-CCR7+CD45RA+ naive T cells. The CDR3 coding sequence is TGTGCCAGCAGCCAAGCGGTTCGCCCTATAACTGAAGCTTTCTTT. This gives the protein CASSQAVRPITEAFF.